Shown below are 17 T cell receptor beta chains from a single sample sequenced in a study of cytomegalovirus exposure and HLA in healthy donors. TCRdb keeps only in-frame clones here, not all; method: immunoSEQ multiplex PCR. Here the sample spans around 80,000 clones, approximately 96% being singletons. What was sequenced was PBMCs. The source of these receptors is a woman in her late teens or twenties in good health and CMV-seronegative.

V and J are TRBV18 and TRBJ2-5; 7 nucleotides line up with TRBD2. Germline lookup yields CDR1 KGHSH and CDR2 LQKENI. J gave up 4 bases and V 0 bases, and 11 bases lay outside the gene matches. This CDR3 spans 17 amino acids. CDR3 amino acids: CASSPPTGRERGETQYF. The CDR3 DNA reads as TGTGCCAGCTCACCACCAACGGGGAGGGAGCGGGGAGAGACCCAGTACTTC.

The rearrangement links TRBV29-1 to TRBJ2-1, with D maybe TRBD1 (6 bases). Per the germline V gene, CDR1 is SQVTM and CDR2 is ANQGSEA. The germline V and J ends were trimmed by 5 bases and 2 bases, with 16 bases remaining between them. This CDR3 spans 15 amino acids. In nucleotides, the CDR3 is TGCAGCGTTATTTTGACAGGTGCGCCCTACAATGAGCAGTTCTTC. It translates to CSVILTGAPYNEQFF.

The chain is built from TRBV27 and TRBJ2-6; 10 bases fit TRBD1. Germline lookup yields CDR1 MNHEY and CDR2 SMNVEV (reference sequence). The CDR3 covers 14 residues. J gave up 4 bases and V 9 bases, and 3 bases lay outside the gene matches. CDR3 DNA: TGTGCCAGTAGACAGGGGGCCGGGGCCAACGTCCTGACTTTC. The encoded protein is CASRQGAGANVLTF.

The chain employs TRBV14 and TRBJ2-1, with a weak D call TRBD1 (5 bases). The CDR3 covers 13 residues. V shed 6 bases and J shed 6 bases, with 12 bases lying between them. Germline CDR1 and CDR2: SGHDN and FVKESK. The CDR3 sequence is CASSGPGSNEQFF. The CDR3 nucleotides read TGTGCCAGCAGTGGTCCAGGGTCCAATGAGCAGTTCTTC.

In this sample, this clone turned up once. CDR3 in amino acids: CASSLRLAGSEQFF. In nucleotides, the CDR3 is TGTGCCAGCAGCTTAAGGTTAGCGGGATCTGAGCAGTTCTTC. The rearrangement links TRBV7-2 to TRBJ2-1; 8 bases are a match to TRBD2. The V and J ends lost 2 bases and 9 bases, in that order; junction bases with no gene match: 6. There are 14 residues in the CDR3. The V gene's germline CDR1 is SGHTA and CDR2 FQGNSA.

CDR3 nucleotide sequence: TGCGCCAGCAGTGAGTCGAAGTCTAGGTCAGTCGGGGAGCTGTTTTTT. Amino acid sequence: CASSESKSRSVGELFF. This chain joins TRBV10-1 and TRBJ2-2; D is undetermined. V was pared by 0 bases and J by 7 bases, with 15 bases between. Germline CDR1 WNHNN, CDR2 SYGVQD (reference sequence). The CDR3 covers 16 residues.

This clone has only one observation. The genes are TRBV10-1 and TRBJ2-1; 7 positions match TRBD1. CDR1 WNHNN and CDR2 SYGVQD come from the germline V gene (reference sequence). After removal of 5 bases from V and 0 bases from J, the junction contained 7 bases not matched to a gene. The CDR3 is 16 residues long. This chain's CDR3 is CASSSKTGSSYNEQFF. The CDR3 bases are TGCGCCAGCAGTTCCAAGACAGGGAGCTCCTACAATGAGCAGTTCTTC.

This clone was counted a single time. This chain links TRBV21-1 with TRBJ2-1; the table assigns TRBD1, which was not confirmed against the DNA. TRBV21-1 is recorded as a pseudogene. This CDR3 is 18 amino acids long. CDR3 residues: CASSKAPPGTGRRNEQFF. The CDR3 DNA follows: TGTGCCAGCAGCAAAGCGCCACCAGGGACAGGGCGGAGGAATGAGCAGTTCTTC.

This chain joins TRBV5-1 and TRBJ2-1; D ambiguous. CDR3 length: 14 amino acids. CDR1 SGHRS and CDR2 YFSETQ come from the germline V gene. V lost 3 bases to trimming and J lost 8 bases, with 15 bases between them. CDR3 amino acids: CASSYDPAFDEQFF. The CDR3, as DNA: TGCGCCAGCAGCTACGATCCAGCGTTCGATGAGCAGTTCTTC.

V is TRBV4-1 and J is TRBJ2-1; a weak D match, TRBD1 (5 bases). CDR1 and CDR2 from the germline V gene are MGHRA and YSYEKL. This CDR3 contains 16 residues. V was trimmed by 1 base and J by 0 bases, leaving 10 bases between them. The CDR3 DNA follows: TGCGCCAGCAGCCAAGGGGGCCCGAGCTCCTACAATGAGCAGTTCTTC. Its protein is CASSQGGPSSYNEQFF.

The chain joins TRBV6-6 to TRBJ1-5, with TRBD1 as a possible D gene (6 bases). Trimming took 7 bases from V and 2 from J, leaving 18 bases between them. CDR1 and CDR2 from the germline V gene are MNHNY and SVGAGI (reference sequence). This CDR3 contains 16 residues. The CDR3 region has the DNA TGTGCCAGCACCGAAAGGCAGGGGATCGGCAATCAGCCCCAGCATTTT. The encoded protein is CASTERQGIGNQPQHF.

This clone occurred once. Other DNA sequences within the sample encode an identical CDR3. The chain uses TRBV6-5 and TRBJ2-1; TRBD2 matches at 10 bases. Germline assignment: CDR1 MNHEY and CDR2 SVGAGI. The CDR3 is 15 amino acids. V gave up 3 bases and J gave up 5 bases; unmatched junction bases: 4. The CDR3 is CASSYGGLANNEQFF. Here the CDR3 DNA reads TGTGCCAGCAGTTATGGGGGACTAGCGAACAATGAGCAGTTCTTC.

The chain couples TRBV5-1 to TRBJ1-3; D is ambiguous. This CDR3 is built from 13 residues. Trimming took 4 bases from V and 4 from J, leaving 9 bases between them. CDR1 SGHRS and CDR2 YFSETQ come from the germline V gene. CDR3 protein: CASSLSVGNTIYF. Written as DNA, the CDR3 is TGCGCCAGCAGCCTGTCCGTGGGAAACACCATATATTTT.

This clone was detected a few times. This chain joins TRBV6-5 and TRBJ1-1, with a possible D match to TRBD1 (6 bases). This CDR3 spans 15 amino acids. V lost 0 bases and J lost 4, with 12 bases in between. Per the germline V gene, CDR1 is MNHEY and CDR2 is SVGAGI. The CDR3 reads CASSYSRTGPTEAFF. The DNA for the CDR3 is TGTGCCAGCAGTTACTCAAGAACAGGGCCCACTGAAGCTTTCTTT.

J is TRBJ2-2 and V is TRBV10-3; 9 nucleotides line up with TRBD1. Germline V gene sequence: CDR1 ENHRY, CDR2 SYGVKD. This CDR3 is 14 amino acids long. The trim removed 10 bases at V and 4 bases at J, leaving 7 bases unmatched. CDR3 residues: CATQGQGSTGELFF. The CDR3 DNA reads TGTGCCACGCAGGGACAGGGAAGCACCGGGGAGCTGTTTTTT.

CDR3 sequence (DNA): TGTGCCAGAAGCTTTAAATCGCGTGTCAAAGATACGCAGTATTTT. It is translated as CARSFKSRVKDTQYF. The chain uses TRBV5-3 and TRBJ2-3; no reliable D call. TRBV5-3 falls under the ORF class, with uncertain function. V was trimmed by 2 bases and J by 5 bases, leaving 15 bases between them. The CDR3 extends over 15 amino acids.

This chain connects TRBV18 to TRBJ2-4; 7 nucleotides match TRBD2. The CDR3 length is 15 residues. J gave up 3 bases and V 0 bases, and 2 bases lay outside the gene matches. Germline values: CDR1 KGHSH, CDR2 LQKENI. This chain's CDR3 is CASSPPGGDKNIQYF. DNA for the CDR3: TGTGCCAGCTCACCACCGGGGGGGGACAAAAACATTCAGTACTTC.